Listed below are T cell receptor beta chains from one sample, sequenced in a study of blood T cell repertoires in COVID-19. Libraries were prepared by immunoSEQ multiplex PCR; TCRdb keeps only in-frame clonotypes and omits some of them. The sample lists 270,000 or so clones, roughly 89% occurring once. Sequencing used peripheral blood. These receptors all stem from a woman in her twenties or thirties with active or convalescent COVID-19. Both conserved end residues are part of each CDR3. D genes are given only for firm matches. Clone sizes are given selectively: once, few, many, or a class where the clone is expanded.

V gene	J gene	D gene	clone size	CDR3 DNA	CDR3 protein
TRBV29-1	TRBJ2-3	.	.	TGCAGCGTTGTACAATTTGCAGATACGCAGTATTTT	CSVVQFADTQYF
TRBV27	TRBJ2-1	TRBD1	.	TGTGCCAGCAGTTCGGACAGGGAACTGGAAAATGAGCAGTTCTTC	CASSSDRELENEQFF
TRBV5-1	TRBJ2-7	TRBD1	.	TGCGCCAGCAGCTCTGGGACAGCCCTTGCCTACGAGCAGTACTTC	CASSSGTALAYEQYF
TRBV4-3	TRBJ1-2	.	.	TGCGCCAGCAGCCAAGGGGCACTCTCGAATGGGGGCTACACCTTC	CASSQGALSNGGYTF
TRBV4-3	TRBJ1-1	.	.	TGCGCCAGCAGTCAAGATGAGGTAGCTGAAGCTTTCTTT	CASSQDEVAEAFF
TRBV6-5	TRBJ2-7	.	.	TGTGCCAGCAGTTACTCAGCAGGTCGGGGGTACGAGCAGTACTTC	CASSYSAGRGYEQYF
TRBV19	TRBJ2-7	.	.	TGTGCCAGTAGTATCGAGGCGACAGGCTGGGACGAGCAGTACTTC	CASSIEATGWDEQYF
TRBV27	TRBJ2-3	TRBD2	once	TGTGCCAGCAGTTTGTTCGGGGGGGCCACAGATACGCAGTATTTT	CASSLFGGATDTQYF
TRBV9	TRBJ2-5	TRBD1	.	TGTGCCAGCAGCCCGACCGGGACAGGGTGGGAGACCCAGTACTTC	CASSPTGTGWETQYF
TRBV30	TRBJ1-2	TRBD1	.	TGTGCCTGGAATGGGCAGGGGGCCGAGAATGGCTACACCTTC	CAWNGQGAENGYTF
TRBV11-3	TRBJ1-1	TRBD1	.	TGTGCCAGCAGCTTGGACGGACAGGGGCACACTGAAGCTTTCTTT	CASSLDGQGHTEAFF
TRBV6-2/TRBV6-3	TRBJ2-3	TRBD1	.	TGTGCCAGCAGTTACAGAATGGGACAGGGAAGTGCAGATACGCAGTATTTT	CASSYRMGQGSADTQYF
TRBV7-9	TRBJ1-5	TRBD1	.	TGTGCCAGCAGCACCGGACAGGACCTTAATCAGCCCCAGCATTTT	CASSTGQDLNQPQHF
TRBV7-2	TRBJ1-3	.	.	TGTGCCAGCAGCTTCACCGAGGACACCATATATTTT	CASSFTEDTIYF
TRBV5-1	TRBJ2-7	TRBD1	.	TGCGCCAGCAGCCGGGGGACAGGGTATTCCGAGCAGTACTTC	CASSRGTGYSEQYF
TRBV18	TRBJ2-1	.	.	TGTGCCAGCTCAACGGGGAGCTCCTACAATGAGCAGTTCTTC	CASSTGSSYNEQFF
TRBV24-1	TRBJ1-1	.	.	TGTGCCACCAGGAGAGCGCGGGACACTGAAGCTTTCTTT	CATRRARDTEAFF
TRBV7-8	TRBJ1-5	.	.	TGTGCCAGCAGCTTACCCGCGGGGGCGGATATTCAGCCCCAGCATTTT	CASSLPAGADIQPQHF
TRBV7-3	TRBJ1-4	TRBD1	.	TGTGCCAGCAGCTCGCAGGGGGAGAGGAGGGGAAAACTGTTTTTT	CASSSQGERRGKLFF
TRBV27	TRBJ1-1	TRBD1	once	TGTGCCAGCAATCCGACAGGGGGCACTGAAGCTTTCTTT	CASNPTGGTEAFF
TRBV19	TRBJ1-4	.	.	TGTGCCAGTAGTATGGTAACGTCGGGGTTCGGCGAAAAACTGTTTTTT	CASSMVTSGFGEKLFF
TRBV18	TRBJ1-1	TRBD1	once	TGTGCCAGCTCACCCCAGGGGGTAGACACTGAAGCTTTCTTT	CASSPQGVDTEAFF
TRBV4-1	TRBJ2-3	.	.	TGCGCCAGCAGCCAAGAGCCAGGGGATTATACGCAGTATTTT	CASSQEPGDYTQYF
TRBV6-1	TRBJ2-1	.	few	TGTGCCAGCAGTGGGCTTTGGGCAGGGCTAGTCGATGAGCAGTTCTTC	CASSGLWAGLVDEQFF
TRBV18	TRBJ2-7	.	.	TGTGCCAGCTCCGCTTTTGATGAGGATAGCTCCTACGAGCAGTACTTC	CASSAFDEDSSYEQYF
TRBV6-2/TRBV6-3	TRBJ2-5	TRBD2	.	TGTGCCAGCAGTTACGATTTAGCGGGGACGGAGACCCAGTACTTC	CASSYDLAGTETQYF
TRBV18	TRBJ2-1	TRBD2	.	TGTGCCAGCTCACCCGGGACTAGCGGGGGGACTTCCTACAATGAGCAGTTCTTC	CASSPGTSGGTSYNEQFF
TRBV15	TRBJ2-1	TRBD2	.	TGTGCCACCGCACCGACTAGCGGGGGACCATCCTACAATGAGCAGTTCTTC	CATAPTSGGPSYNEQFF
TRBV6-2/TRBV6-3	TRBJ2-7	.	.	TGTGCCAGCAGTAAACAGGCCTACGAGCAGTACTTC	CASSKQAYEQYF
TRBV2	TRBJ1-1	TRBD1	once	TGTGCCAGCAGTGAACAGGGGGCGGCCGAAGCTTTCTTT	CASSEQGAAEAFF
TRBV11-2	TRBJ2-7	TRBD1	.	TGTGCCAGCAGCCAGTTGGGACAGGTAATCTCCTACGAGCAGTACTTC	CASSQLGQVISYEQYF
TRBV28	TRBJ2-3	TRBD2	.	TGTGCCACCGGGAGGGGGACGGACAGCACAGATACGCAGTATTTT	CATGRGTDSTDTQYF
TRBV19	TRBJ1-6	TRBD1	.	TGTGCCAGTACCTGGACAGGAGTAAATTCACCCCTCCACTTT	CASTWTGVNSPLHF
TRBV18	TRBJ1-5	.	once	TGTGCCAGCTCACCAGGACTCAATCAGCCCCAGCATTTT	CASSPGLNQPQHF
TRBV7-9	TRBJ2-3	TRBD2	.	TGTGCCAGCAGCTGGACTAGATTCACAGATACGCAGTATTTT	CASSWTRFTDTQYF